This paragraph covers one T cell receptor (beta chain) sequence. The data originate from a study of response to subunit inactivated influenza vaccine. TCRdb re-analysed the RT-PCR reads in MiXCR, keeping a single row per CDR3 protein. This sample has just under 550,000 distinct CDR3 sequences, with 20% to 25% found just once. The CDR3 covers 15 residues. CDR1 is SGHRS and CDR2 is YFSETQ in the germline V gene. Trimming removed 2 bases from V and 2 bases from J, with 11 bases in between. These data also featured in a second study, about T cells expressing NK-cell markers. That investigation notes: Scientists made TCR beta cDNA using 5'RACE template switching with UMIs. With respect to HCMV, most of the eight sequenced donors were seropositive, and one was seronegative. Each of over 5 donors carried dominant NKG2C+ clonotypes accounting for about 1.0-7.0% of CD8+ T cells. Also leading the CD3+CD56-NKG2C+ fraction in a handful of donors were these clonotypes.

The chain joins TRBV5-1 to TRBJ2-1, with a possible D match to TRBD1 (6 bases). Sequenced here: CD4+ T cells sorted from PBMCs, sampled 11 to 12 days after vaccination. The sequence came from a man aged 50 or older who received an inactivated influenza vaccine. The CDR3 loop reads CASSFDGQTYNEQFF. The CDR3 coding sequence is TGCGCCAGCAGCTTTGACGGACAGACCTACAATGAGCAGTTCTTC.